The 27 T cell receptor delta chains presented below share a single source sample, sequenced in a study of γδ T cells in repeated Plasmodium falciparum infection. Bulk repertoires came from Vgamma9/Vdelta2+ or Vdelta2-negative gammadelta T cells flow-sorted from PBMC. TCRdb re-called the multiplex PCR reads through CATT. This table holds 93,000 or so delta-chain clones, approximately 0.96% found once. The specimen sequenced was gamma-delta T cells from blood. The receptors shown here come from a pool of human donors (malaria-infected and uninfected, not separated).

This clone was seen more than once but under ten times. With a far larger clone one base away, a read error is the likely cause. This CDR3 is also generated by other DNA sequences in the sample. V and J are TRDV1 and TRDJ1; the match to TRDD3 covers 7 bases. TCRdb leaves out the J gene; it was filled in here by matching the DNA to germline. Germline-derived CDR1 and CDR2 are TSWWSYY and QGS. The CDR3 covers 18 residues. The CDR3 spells CALGSYRSIWGPLDKLIF. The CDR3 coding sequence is TGCGCTCTTGGGTCTTACCGTTCCATCTGGGGGCCACTCGATAAACTCATCTTT.

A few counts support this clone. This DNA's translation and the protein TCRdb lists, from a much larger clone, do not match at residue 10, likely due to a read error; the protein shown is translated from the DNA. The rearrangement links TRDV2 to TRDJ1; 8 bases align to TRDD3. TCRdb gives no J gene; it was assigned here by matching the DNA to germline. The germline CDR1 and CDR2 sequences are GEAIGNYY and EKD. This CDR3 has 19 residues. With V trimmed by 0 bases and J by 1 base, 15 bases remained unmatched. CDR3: CACDTEYWGVHLGTDKLIF. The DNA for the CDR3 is TGTGCCTGTGACACCGAGTACTGGGGGGTACACTTGGGCACCGATAAACTCATCTTT.

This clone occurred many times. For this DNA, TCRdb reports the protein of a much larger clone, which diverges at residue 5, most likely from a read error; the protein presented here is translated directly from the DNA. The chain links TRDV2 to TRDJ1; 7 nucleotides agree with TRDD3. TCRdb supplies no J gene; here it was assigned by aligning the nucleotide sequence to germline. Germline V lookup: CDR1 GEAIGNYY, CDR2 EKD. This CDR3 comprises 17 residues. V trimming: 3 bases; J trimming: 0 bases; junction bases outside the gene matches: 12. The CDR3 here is CACDAVGGLSYTDKLIF. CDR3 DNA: TGTGCCTGTGACGCCGTTGGGGGACTCTCGTACACCGATAAACTCATCTTT.

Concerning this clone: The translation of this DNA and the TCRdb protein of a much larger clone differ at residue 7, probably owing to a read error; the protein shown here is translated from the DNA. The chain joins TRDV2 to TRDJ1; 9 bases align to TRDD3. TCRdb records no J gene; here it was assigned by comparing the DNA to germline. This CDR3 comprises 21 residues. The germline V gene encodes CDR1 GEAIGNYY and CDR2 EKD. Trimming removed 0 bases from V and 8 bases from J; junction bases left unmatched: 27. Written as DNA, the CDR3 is TGTGCCTGTGACACCGCGGGGAGCTGGGGGATCGAGTTTCAGGAATGGAAAAAACTCATCTTT. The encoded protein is CACDTAGSWGIEFQEWKKLIF.

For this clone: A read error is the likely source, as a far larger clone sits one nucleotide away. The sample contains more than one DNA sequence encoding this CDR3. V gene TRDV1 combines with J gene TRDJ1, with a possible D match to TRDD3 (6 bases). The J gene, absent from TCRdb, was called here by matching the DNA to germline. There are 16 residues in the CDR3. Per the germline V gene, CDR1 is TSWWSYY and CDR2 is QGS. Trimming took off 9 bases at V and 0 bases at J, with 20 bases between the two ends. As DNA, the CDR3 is TGTGCTCTCGGCGTCGGGGGGACCCCCTACACCGATAAACTCATCTTT. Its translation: CALGVGGTPYTDKLIF.

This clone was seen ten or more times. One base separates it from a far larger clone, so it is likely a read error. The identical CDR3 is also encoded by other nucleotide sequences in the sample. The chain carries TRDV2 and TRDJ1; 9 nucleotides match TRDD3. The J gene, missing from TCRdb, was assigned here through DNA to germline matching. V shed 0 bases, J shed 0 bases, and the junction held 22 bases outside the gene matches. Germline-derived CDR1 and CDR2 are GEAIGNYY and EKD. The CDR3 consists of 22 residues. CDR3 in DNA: TGTGCCTGTGACACCGGAGGCCCGGATACTGGGGGACGCGCGCCGTACACCGATAAACTCATCTTT. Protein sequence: CACDTGGPDTGGRAPYTDKLIF.

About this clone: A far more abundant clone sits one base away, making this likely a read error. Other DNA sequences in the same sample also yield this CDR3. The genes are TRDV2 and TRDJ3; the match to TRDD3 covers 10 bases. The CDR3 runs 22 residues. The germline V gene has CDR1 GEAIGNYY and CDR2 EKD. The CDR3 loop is CACDSIDTGGSRGTWDTRQMFF. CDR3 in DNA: TGTGCTTGTGATTCCATTGATACTGGGGGATCTCGGGGCACCTGGGACACCCGACAGATGTTTTTC.

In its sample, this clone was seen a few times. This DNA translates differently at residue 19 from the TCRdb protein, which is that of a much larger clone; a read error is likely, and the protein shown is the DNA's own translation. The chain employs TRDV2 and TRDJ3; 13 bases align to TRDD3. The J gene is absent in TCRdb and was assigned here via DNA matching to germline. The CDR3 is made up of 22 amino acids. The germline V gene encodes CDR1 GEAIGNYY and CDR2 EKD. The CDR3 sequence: CACDTVLGDTRNHSWDTRRMFF. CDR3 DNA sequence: TGTGCCTGTGACACCGTACTGGGGGATACGCGTAATCACTCCTGGGACACCCGACGGATGTTTTTC.

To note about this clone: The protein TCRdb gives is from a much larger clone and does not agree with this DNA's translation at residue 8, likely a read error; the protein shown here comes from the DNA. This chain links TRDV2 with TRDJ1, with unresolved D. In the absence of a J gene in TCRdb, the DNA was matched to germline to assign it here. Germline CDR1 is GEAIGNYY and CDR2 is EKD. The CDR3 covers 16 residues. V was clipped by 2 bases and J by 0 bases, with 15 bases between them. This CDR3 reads CACDKGTPKYTDKLIF. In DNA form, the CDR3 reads TGTGCCTGTGACAAAGGGACCCCGAAGTACACCGATAAACTCATCTTT.

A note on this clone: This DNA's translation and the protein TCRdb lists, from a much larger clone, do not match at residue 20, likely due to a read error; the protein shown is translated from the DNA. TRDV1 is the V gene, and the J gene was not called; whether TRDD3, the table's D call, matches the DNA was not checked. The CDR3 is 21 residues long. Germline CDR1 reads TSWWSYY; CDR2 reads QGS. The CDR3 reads CALGEGPTAPYWGTYTDKLTF. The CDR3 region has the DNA TGTGCTCTTGGGGAAGGCCCTACAGCTCCCTACTGGGGGACCTACACCGATAAACTCACCTTT.

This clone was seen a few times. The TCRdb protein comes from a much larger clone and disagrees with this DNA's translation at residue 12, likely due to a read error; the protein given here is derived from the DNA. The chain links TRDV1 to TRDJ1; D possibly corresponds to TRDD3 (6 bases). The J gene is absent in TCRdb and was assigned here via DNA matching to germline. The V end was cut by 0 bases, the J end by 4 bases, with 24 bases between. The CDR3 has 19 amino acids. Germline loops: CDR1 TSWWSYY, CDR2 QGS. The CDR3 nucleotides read TGTGCTCTTGGGGAACTATCCGGCTACGGGGGGACACCCCACGATAAACTCATCTTT. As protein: CALGELSGYGGTPHDKLIF.

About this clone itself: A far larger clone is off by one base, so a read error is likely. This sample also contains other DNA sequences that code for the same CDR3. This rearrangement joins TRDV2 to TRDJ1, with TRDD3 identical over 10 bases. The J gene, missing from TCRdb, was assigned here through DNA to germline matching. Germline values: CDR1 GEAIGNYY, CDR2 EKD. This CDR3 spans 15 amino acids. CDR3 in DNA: TGTGCTTGTGACAATCTGGGGGATAAGACCGATAAACTCATCTTT. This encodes CACDNLGDKTDKLIF.

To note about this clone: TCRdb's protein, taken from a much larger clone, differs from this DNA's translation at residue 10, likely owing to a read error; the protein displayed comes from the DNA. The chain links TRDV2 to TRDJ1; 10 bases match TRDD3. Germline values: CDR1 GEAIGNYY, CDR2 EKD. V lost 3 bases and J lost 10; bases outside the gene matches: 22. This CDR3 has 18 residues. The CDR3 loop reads CACDSLLGDARKELTLIF. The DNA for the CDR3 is TGTGCCTGTGACTCTTTACTGGGGGATGCGCGTAAAGAGCTAACACTCATCTTT.

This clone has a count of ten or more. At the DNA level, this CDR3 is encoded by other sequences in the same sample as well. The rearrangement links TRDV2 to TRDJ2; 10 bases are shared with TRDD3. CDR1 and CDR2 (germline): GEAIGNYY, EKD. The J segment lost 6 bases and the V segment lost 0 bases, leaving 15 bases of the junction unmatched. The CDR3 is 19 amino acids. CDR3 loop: CACDTVNRGGIRDPAQLFF. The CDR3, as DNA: TGTGCCTGTGACACCGTCAATCGGGGGGGGATACGTGACCCAGCACAACTCTTCTTT.

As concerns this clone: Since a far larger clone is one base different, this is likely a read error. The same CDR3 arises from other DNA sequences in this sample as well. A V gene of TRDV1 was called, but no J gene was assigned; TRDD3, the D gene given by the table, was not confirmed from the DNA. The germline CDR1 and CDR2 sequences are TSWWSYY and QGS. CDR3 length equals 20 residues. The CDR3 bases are TGTGCTCTTGGGGGGGAGTTTGGACGATGGGTACTGGGGGATACAACGAAGCTCATCTTT. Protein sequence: CALGGEFGRWVLGDTTKLIF.

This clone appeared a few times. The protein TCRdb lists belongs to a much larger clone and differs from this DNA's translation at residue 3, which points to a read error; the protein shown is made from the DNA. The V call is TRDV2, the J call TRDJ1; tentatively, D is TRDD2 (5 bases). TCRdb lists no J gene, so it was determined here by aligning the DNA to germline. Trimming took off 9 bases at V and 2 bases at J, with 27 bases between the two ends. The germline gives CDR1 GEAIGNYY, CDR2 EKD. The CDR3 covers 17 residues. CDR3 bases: TGTGCCCGTGGCCCTAGTGGAACCTACTCCCGGACCGATAAACTCATCTTT. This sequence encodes CARGPSGTYSRTDKLIF.

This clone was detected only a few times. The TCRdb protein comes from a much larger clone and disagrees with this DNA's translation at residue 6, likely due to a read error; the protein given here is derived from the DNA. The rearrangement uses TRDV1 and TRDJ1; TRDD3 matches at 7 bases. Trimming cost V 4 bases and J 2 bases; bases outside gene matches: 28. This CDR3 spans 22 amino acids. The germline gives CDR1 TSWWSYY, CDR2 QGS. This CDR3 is CALGVAVDTPRLYWGYTDKLIF. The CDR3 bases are TGTGCTCTTGGGGTGGCGGTCGATACCCCGCGGTTATACTGGGGTTATACCGATAAACTCATCTTT.

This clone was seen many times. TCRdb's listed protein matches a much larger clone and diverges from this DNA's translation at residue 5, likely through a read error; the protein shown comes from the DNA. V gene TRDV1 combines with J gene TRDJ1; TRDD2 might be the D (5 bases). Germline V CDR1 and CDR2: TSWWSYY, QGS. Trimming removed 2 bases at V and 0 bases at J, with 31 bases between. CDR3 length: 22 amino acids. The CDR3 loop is CALGESPSVGPNKTKYTDKLIF. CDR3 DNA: TGTGCTCTTGGGGAATCCCCTTCGGTGGGACCGAATAAGACTAAGTACACCGATAAACTCATCTTT.

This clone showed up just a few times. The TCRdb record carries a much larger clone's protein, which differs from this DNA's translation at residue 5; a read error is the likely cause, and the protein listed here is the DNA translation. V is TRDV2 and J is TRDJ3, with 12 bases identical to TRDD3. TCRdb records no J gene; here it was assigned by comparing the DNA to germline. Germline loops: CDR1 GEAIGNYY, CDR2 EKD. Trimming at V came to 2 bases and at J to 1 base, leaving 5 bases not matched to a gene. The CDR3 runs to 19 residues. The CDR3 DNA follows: TGTGCCTGTGACATCGTACTGGGGGATACATCCTGGGACACCCGACAGATGTTTTTC. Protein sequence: CACDIVLGDTSWDTRQMFF.

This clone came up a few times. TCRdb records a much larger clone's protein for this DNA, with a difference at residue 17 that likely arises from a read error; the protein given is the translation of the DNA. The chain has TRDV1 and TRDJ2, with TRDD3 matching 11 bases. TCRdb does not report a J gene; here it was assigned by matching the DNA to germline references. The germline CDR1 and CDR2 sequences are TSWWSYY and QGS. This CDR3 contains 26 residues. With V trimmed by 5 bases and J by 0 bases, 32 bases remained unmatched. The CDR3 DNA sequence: TGTGCTCTTGGGAACCCCGACTCGGATCATCGATGGGGGATACGCGATGTAAAAGCTTTGACAGCACAACTCTTCTTT. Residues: CALGNPDSDHRWGIRDVKALTAQLFF.

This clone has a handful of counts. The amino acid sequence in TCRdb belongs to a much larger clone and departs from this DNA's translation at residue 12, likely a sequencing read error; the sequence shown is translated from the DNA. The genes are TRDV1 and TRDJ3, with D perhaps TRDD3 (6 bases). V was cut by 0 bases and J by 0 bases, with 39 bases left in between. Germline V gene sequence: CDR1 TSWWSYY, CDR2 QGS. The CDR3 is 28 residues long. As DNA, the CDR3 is TGTGCTCTTGGGGAACTAGTGGGACCTCTACAATTGTACTGGGATAGGCCGAAGAGCTCCTGGGACACCCGACAGATGTTTTTC. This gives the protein CALGELVGPLQLYWDRPKSSWDTRQMFF.

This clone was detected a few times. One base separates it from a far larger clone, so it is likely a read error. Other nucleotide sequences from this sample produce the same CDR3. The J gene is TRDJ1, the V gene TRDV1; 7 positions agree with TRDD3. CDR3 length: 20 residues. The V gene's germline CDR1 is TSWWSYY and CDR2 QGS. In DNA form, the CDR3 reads TGTGCTCTTGGGGAAAAGGAGGATACGCCGTACTTGTTGTACACCGATAAGCTCATCTTT. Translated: CALGEKEDTPYLLYTDKLIF.

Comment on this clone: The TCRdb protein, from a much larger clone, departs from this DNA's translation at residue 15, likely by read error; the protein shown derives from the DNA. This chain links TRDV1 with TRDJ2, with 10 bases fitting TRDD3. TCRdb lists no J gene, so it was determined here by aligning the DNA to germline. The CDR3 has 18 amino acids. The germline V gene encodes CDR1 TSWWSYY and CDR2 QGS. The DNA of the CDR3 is TGTGCTCTTGGGGAACTCCAGCTGGGGGATATCCTGACAGCAAAACTCTTCTTT. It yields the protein CALGELQLGDILTAKLFF.

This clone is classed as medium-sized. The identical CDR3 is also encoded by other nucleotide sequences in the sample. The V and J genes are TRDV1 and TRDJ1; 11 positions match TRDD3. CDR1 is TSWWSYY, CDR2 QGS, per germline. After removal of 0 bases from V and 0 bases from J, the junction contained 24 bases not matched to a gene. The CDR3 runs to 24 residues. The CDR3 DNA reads TGTGCTCTTGGGGAACTCAGATCCTACCTCCTTCGTACTGGGGGATATATCCACACCGATAAACTCATCTTT. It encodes CALGELRSYLLRTGGYIHTDKLIF.

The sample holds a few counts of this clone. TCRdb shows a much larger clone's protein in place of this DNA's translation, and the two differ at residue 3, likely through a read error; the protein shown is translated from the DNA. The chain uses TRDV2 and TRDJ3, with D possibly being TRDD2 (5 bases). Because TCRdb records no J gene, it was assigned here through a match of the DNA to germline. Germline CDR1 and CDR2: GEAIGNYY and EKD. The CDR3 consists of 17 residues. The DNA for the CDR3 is TGTGCCCGTGACCCCCCCTACTCTCCTCCAAACACCCGACAGATGTTTTTC. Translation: CARDPPYSPPNTRQMFF.

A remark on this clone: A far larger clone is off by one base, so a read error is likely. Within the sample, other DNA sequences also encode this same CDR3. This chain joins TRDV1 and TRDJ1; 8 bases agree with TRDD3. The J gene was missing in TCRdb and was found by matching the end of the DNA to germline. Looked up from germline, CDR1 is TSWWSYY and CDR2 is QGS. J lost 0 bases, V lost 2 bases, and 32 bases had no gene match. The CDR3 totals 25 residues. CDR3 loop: CALGEKVPPNPLGWDTPHYTDKLIF. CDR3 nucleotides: TGTGCTCTTGGGGAAAAGGTACCCCCAAATCCCCTGGGGTGGGATACGCCCCATTACACCGATAAACTCATCTTT.

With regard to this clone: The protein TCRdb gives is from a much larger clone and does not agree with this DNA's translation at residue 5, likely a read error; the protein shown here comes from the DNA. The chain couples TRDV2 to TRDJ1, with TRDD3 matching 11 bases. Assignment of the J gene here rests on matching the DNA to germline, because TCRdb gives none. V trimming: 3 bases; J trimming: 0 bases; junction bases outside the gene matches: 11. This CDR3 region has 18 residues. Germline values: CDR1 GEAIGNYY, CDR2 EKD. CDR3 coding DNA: TGTGCCTGTGACGCCGTCGTTGGGGGATACGCGTACACCGATAAACTCATCTTT. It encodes CACDAVVGGYAYTDKLIF.